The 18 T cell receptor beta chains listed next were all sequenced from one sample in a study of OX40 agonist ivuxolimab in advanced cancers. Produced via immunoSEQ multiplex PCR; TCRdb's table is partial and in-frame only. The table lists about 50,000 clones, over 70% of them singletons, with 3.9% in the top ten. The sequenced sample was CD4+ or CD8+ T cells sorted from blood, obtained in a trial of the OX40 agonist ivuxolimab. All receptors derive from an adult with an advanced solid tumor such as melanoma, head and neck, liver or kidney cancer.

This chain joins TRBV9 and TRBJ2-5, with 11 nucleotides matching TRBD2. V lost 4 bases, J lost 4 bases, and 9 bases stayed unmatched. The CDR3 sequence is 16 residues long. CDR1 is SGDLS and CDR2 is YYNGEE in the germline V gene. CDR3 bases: TGTGCCAGCAGCCCCGGACTAGCGGGTGAGGTAGAGACCCAGTACTTC. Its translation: CASSPGLAGEVETQYF.

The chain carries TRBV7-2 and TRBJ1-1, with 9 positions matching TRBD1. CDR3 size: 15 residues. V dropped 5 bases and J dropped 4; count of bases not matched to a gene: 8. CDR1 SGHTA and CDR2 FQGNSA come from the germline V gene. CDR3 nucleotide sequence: TGTGCCAGCAGCCCGGACAGGGGTTGGAGCACTGAAGCTTTCTTT. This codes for CASSPDRGWSTEAFF. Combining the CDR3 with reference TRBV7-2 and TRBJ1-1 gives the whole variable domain GAGVSQSPSNKVTEKGKDVELRCDPISGHTALYWYRQSLGQGLEFLIYFQGNSAPDKSGLPSDRFSAERTGGSVSTLTIQRTQQEDSAVYLCASSPDRGWSTEAFFGQGTRLTVV.

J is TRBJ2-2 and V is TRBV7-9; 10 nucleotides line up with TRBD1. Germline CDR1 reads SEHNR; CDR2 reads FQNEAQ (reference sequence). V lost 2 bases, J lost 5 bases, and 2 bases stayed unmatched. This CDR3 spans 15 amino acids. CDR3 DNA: TGTGCCAGCAGCTTACGGGACAGGGGAACCGGGGAGCTGTTTTTT. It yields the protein CASSLRDRGTGELFF.

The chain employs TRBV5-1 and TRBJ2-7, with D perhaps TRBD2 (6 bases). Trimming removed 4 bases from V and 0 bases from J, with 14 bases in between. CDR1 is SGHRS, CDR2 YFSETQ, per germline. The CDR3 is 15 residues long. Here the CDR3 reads CASSGTGLRSYEQYF. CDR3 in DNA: TGCGCCAGCAGCGGGACGGGACTTCGCTCCTACGAGCAGTACTTC. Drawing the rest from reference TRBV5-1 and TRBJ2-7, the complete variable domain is KAGVTQTPRYLIKTRGQQVTLSCSPISGHRSVSWYQQTPGQGLQFLFEYFSETQRNKGNFPGRFSGRQFSNSRSEMNVSTLELGDSALYLCASSGTGLRSYEQYFGPGTRLTVT.

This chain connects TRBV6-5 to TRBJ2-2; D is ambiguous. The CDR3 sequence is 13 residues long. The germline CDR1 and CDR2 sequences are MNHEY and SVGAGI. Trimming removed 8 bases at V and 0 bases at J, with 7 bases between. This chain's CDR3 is CASRHTNTGELFF. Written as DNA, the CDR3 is TGTGCCAGCCGGCATACGAACACCGGGGAGCTGTTTTTT.

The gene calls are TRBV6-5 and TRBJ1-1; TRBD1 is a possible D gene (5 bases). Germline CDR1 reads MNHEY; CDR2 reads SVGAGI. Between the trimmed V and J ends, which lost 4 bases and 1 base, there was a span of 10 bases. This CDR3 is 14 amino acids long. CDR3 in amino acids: CASSSAGGNTEAFF. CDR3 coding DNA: TGTGCCAGCAGTTCCGCTGGGGGGAACACTGAAGCTTTCTTT.

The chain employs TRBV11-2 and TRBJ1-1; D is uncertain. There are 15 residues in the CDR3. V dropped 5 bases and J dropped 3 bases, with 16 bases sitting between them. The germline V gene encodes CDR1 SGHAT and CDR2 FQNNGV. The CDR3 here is CASSRGSGGDTEAFF. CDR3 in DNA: TGTGCCAGCAGCCGGGGAAGTGGCGGGGACACTGAAGCTTTCTTT.

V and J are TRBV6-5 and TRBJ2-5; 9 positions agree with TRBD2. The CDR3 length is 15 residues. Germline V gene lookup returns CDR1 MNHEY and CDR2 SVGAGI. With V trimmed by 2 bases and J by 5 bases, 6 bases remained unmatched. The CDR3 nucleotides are TGTGCCAGCAGTTACGGAGCGGGAGGAGAGGAGACCCAGTACTTC. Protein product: CASSYGAGGEETQYF.

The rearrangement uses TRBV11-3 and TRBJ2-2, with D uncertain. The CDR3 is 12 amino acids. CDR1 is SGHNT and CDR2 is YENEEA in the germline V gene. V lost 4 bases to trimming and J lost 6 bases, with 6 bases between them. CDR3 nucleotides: TGTGCCAGCAGCTCCCACGCCGGGGAGCTGTTTTTT. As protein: CASSSHAGELFF. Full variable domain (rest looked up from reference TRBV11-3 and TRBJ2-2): EAGVVQSPRYKIIEKKQPVAFWCNPISGHNTLYWYLQNLGQGPELLIRYENEEAVDDSQLPKDRFSAERLKGVDSTLKIQPAELGDSAVYLCASSSHAGELFFGEGSRLTVL.

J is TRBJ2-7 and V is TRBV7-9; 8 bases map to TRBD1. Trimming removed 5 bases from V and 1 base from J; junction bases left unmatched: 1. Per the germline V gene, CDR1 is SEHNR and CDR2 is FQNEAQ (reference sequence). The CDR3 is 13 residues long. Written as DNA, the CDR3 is TGTGCCAGCAGCCGGGACAGGTCCTACGAGCAGTACTTC. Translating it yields CASSRDRSYEQYF.

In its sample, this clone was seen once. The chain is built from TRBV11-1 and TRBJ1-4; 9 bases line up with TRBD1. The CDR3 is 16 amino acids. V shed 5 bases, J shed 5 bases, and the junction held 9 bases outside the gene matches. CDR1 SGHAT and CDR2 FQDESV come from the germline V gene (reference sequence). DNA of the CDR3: TGTGCCAGCAGCCGGATAGGGACAGGGCCCAATGAAAAACTGTTTTTT. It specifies CASSRIGTGPNEKLFF.

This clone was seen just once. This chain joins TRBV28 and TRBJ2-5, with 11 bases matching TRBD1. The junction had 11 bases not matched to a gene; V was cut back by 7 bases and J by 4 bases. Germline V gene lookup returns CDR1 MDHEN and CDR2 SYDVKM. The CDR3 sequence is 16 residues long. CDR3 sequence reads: CASTLGGQGAGETQYF. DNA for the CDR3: TGTGCCAGCACTCTGGGAGGACAGGGGGCAGGAGAGACCCAGTACTTC.

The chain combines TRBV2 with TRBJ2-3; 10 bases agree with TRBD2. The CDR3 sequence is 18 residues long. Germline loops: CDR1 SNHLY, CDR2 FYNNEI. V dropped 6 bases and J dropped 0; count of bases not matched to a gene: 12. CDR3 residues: CASSVTSGLAFSTDTQYF. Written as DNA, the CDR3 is TGTGCCAGCAGCGTGACTAGCGGGCTAGCTTTTAGCACAGATACGCAGTATTTT.

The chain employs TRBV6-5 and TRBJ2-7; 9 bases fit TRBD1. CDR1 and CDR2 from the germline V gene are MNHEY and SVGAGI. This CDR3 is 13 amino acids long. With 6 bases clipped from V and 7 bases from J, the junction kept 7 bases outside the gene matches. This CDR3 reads CASSRDRVKEQYF. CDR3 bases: TGTGCCAGCAGCCGGGACAGGGTTAAAGAGCAGTACTTC.

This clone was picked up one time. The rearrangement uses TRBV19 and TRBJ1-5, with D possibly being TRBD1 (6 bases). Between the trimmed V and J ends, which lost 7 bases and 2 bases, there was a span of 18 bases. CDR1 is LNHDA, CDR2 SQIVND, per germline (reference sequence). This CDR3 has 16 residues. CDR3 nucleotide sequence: TGTGCCAGTACCAGTCTACAGGGAATTCGCAATCAGCCCCAGCATTTT. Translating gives CASTSLQGIRNQPQHF. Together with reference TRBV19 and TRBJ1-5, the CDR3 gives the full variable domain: DGGITQSPKYLFRKEGQNVTLSCEQNLNHDAMYWYRQDPGQGLRLIYYSQIVNDFQKGDIAEGYSVSREKKESFPLTVTSAQKNPTAFYLCASTSLQGIRNQPQHFGDGTRLSIL.

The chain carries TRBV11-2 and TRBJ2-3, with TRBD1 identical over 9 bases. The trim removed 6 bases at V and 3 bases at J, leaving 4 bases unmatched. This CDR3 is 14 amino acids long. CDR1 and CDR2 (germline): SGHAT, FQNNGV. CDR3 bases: TGTGCCAGCAGGCGACAGGGGGGAACAGATACGCAGTATTTT. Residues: CASRRQGGTDTQYF. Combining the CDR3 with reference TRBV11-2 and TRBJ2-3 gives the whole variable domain EAGVAQSPRYKIIEKRQSVAFWCNPISGHATLYWYQQILGQGPKLLIQFQNNGVVDDSQLPKDRFSAERLKGVDSTLKIQPAKLEDSAVYLCASRRQGGTDTQYFGPGTRLTVL.

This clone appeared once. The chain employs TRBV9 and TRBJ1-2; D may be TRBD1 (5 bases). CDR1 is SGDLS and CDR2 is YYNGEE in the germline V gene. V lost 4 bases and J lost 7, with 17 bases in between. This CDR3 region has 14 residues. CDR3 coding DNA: TGTGCCAGCAGCACCCGGGCGGGGCGCGCTGGCTACACCTTC. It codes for CASSTRAGRAGYTF.

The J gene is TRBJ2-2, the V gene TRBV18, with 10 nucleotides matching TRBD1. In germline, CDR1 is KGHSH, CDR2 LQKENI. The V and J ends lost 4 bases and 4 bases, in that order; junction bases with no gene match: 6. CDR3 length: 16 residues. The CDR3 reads CASSRAGQGSTGELFF. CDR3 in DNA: TGTGCCAGCTCACGCGCGGGACAGGGGAGCACCGGGGAGCTGTTTTTT.